This T cell receptor beta chain was profiled in a study of PD-1 blockade in classical Hodgkin lymphoma. Study outcomes and limitations: Complete responders had baseline diversity similar to newly diagnosed patients. Nothing has yet pinned down what causes the repertoire differences, possibly disease activity or prior therapy. Compared with healthy donors, newly diagnosed patients reportedly showed lower baseline TCR diversity. Exclusion covered patients beginning nivolumab under 1 year post-ASCT.

Profiling relied on immunoSEQ multiplex PCR, and the TCRdb table lists in-frame clones only, not all of them. Altogether 17,000 or so clones are present, about 65% being singletons, with the ten largest covering 7.8%. Time point in this sample: cycle 4 day 1 (C4D1), after 6 weeks of nivolumab. Every one of the patients relapsed after autologous stem cell transplantation (brentuximab vedotin exposure was variable). The CDR3 runs 14 residues. V lost 5 bases to trimming and J lost 3 bases; unmatched junction nucleotides: 4. Looked up from germline, CDR1 is MNHNY and CDR2 is SVGAGI (reference sequence). As for this clone: The antigen is not known.

The sample consisted of peripheral blood mononuclear cells (PBMCs), taken before the fourth cycle of nivolumab. The chain carries TRBV6-6 and TRBJ2-3; 8 bases are shared with TRBD2. The receptor's source is a human donor with classical Hodgkin lymphoma. The CDR3 loop reads CASSRPGGTDTQYF. CDR3 nucleotide sequence: TGTGCCAGCAGTAGGCCGGGGGGGACAGATACGCAGTATTTT.